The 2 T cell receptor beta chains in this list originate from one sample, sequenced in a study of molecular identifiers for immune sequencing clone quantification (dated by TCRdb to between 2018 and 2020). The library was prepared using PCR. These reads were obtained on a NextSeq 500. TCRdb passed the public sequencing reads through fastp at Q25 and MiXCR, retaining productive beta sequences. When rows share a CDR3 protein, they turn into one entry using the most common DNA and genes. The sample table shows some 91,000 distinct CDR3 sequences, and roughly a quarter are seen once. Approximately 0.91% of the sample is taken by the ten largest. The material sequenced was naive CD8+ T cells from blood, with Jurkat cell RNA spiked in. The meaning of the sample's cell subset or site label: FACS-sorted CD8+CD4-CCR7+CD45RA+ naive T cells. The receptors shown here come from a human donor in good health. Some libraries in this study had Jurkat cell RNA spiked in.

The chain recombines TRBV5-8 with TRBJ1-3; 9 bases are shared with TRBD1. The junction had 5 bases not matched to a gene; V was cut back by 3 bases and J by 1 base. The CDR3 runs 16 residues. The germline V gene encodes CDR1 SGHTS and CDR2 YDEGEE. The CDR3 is CASSWVQGASGNTIYF. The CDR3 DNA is TGTGCCAGCAGCTGGGTACAGGGGGCATCTGGAAACACCATATATTTT.

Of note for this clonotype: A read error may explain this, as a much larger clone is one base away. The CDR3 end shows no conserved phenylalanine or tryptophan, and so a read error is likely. Written as DNA, the CDR3 is TGCGCCAGCAGCCAAGTTCTGGGATCGACCGGGGAGCTGTTTCTT. This encodes CASSQVLGSTGELFL. The chain carries TRBV4-1 and TRBJ2-2, with no clear D. The CDR3 covers 15 residues. Germline CDR1 MGHRA, CDR2 YSYEKL. V was trimmed by 1 base and J by 5 bases, leaving 11 bases between them.